This TCR beta chain was sequenced for a study of response to subunit inactivated influenza vaccine. TCRdb re-derived calls from the RT-PCR reads in MiXCR, one entry per CDR3 protein. The table records more than 500,000 distinct CDR3 sequences, about 10% of them present only once. The CDR3 covers 17 residues. V was shortened by 0 bases and J by 4 bases, with 18 bases between the two germline ends. Germline lookup yields CDR1 MNHEY and CDR2 SMNVEV (reference sequence). These data were likewise used in another study, on T cells expressing NK-cell markers. From that study: UMIs were included in TCR beta cDNA generated by 5'RACE template switching. Among CD8+ T cells from about 6 donors, dominant NKG2C+ clonotypes accounted for about 1.0-7.5%. These clonotypes, the leaders elsewhere, also led the CD3+CD56-NKG2C+ fraction in four donors.

This material consisted of PBMCs from blood, taken on the day of vaccination. This chain links TRBV27 with TRBJ2-5; D unresolved. The sequence came from a man aged 45 to 65 who received an inactivated influenza vaccine. CDR3: CASSLSYSPLPRETQYF. The CDR3 DNA reads TGTGCCAGCAGTTTATCGTACTCCCCTCTACCAAGAGAGACCCAGTACTTC.